Presented here are 5 T cell receptor beta chains from one specimen sequenced in a study of T-cell reconstitution after alpha-beta-depleted transplantation in children. Unique molecular identifiers were used in preparing the TCRbeta library. TCRdb recomputed calls from the PCR reads with MiXCR, one row per CDR3 protein. The sample shows 98,000 or so distinct CDR3 sequences, about a quarter of them seen only once. The material was PBMCs, obtained before TCRalphabeta/CD19-depleted stem cell transplant. Source of these receptors: a boy aged 2 to 9 with acute lymphoblastic leukemia, due to receive a stem cell transplant.

This clonotype was recorded at least ten times. The chain joins TRBV9 to TRBJ2-3, with 10 bases fitting TRBD2. The CDR3 extends over 16 amino acids. With V trimmed by 4 bases and J by 11 bases, 16 bases remained unmatched. Germline values: CDR1 SGDLS, CDR2 YYNGEE. CDR3 loop: CASSLRTSGGGSEQYF. Written as DNA, the CDR3 is TGTGCCAGCAGCCTCCGGACTAGCGGAGGGGGGAGTGAGCAGTATTTT.

This clonotype was seen only once. A much larger clone differs from this one at a single base, so this may be a read error. The V call is TRBV6-2 or TRBV6-3, the J call TRBJ2-7; D gene uncertain. The CDR3 runs 14 residues. Germline V CDR1 and CDR2: MNHEY, SVGEGT. With 0 bases removed from V and 3 bases from J, the gap between germline ends came to 9 bases. The DNA for the CDR3 is TGTGCCAGCAGTTACTCGACATGGGGCTACGAGCAGTACTTC. Translation gives CASSYSTWGYEQYF.

The table lists this clonotype with a few counts. V gene TRBV18 combines with J gene TRBJ2-4; D not certain. Trimming stripped 1 base from V and 5 bases from J, with 3 bases between. Germline lookup yields CDR1 KGHSH and CDR2 LQKENI. The CDR3 covers 12 residues. CDR3 protein: CASSPRENIQYF. In DNA, the CDR3 is TGTGCCAGCTCACCACGGGAAAACATTCAGTACTTC.

The chain recombines TRBV10-3 with TRBJ2-5; D gene ambiguous. V gave up 4 bases and J gave up 2 bases, with 8 bases separating them. Germline-derived CDR1 and CDR2 are ENHRY and SYGVKD. This CDR3 comprises 13 residues. Here the CDR3 reads CAISVSRQETQYF. CDR3 in DNA: TGTGCCATCAGTGTTTCCCGTCAAGAGACCCAGTACTTC.

The chain combines TRBV9 with TRBJ2-1; 14 bases align to TRBD2. Germline CDR1 reads SGDLS; CDR2 reads YYNGEE. The CDR3 loop spans 18 amino acids. Unmatched junction bases numbered 5, after V lost 3 bases and J lost 0 bases. CDR3 bases: TGTGCCAGCAGCGGAACCGGGACTAGCGGGAGCTCCTACAATGAGCAGTTCTTC. This translates into CASSGTGTSGSSYNEQFF.